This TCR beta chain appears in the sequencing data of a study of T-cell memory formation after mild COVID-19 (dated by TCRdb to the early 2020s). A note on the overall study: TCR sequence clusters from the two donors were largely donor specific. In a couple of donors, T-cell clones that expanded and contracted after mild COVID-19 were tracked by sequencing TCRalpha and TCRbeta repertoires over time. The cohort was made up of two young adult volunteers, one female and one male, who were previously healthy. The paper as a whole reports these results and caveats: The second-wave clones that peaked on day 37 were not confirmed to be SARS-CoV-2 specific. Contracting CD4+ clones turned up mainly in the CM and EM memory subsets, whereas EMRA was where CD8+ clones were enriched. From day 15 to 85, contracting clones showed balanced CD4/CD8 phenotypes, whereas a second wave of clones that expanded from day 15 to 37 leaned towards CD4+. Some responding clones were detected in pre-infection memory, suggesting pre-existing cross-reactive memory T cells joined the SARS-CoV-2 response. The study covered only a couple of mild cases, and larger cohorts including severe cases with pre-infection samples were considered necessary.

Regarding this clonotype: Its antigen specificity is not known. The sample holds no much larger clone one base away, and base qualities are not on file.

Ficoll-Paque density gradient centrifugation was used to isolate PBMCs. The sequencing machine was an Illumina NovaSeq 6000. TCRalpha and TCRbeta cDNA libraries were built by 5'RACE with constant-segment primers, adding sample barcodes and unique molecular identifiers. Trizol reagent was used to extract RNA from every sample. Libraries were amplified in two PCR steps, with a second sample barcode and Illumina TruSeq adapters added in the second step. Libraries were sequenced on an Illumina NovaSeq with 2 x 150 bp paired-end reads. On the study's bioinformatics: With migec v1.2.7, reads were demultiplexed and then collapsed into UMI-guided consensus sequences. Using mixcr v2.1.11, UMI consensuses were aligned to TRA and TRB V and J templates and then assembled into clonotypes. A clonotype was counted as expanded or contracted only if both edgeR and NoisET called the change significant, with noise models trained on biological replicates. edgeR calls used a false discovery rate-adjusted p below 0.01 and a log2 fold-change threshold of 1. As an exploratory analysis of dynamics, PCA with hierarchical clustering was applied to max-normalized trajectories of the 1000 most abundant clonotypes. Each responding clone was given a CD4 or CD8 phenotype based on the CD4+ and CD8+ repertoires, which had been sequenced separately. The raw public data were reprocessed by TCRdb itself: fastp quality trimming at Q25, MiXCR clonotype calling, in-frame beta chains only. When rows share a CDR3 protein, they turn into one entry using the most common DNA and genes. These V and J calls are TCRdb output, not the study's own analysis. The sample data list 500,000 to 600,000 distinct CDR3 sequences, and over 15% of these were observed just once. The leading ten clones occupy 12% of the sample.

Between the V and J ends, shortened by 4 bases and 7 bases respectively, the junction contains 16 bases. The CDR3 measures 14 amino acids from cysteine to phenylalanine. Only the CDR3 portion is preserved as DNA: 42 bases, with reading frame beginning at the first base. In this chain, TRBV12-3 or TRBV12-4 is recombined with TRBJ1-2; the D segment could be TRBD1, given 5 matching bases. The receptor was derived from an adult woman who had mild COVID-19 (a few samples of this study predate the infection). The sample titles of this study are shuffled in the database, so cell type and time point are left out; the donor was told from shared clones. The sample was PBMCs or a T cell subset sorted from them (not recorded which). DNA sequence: TGTGCCAGCAGTTATATGGGACGGAAAAGTGGCTACACCTTC. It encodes CASSYMGRKSGYTF.